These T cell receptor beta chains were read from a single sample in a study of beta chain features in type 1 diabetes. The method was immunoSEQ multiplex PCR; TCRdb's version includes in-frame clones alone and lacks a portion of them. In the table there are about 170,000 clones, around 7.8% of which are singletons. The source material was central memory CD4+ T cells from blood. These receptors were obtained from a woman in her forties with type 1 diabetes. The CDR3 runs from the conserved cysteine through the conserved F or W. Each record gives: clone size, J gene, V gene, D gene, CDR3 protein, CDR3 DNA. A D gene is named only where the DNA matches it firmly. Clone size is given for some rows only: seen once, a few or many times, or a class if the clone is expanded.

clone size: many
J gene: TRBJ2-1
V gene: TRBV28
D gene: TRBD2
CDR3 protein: CASSPAGGPNYNEQFF
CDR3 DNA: TGTGCCAGCAGTCCAGCGGGAGGGCCGAATTACAATGAGCAGTTCTTC

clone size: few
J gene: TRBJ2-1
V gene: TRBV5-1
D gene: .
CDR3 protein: CASRWDINEQFF
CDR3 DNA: TGCGCCAGCAGATGGGACATCAATGAGCAGTTCTTC

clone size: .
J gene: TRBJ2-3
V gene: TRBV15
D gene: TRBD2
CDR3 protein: CATSPSGRDTQYF
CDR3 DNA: TGTGCCACCAGCCCAAGCGGGAGGGATACGCAGTATTTT

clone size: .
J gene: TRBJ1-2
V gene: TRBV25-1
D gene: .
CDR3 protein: CASSEYGSNYGYTF
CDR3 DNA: TGTGCCAGCAGTGAATACGGGAGTAACTATGGCTACACCTTC

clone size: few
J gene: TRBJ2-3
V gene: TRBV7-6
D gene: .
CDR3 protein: CASSLGADTQYF
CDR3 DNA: TGTGCCAGCAGCTTAGGCGCAGATACGCAGTATTTT

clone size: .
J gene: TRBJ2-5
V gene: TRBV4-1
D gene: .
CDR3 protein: CASSRGSQSETQYF
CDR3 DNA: TGCGCCAGCAGCCGAGGCTCACAATCGGAGACCCAGTACTTC

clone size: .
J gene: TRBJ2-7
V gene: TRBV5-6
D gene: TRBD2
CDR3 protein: CASRRTSGGMGQYF
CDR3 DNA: TGTGCCAGCAGGCGGACTAGCGGGGGAATGGGACAGTACTTC

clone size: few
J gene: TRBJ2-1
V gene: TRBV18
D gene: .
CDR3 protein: CASSPLGGAAYNEQFF
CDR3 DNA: TGTGCCAGCTCACCCCTTGGGGGGGCCGCCTACAATGAGCAGTTCTTC

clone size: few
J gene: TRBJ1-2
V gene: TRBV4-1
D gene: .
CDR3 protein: CASSQEGAWGYGYTF
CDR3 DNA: TGCGCCAGCAGCCAAGAGGGGGCCTGGGGCTATGGCTACACCTTC

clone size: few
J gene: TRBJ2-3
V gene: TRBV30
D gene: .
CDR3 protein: CAWSRQDTQYF
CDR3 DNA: TGTGCCTGGAGTAGACAAGATACGCAGTATTTT

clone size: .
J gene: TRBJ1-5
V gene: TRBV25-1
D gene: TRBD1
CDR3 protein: CASSPSGTGGSQPQHF
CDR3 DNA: TGTGCCAGCAGTCCTTCCGGGACAGGGGGTAGTCAGCCCCAGCATTTT

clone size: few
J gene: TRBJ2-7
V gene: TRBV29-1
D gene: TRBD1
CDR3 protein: CSVWDRSSYEQYF
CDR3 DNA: TGCAGCGTTTGGGACAGGTCCTCCTACGAGCAGTACTTC

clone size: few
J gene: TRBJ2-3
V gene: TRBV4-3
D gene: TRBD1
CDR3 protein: CASSLQGTGVTDTQYF
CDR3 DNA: TGCGCCAGCAGCCTCCAGGGGACAGGGGTTACGGATACGCAGTATTTT

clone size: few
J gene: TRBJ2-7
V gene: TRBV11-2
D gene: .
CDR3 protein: CASSFGGPYEQYF
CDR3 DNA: TGTGCCAGCAGCTTTGGCGGCCCCTACGAGCAGTACTTC

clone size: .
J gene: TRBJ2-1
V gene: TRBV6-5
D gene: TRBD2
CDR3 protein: CASSRTRLAWNEQFF
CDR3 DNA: TGTGCCAGCAGCCGAACCCGACTAGCGTGGAATGAGCAGTTCTTC

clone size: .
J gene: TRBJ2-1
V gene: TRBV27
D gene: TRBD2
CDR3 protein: CASSLTSGDNEQFF
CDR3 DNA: TGTGCCAGCAGTTTGACTAGCGGGGACAATGAGCAGTTCTTC

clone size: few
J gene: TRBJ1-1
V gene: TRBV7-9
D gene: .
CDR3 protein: CASSPRGRANTEAFF
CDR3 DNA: TGTGCCAGCAGCCCCAGAGGCAGGGCGAACACTGAAGCTTTCTTT

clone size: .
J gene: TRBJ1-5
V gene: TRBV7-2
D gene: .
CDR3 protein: CASSPAAGYNQPQHF
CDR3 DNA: TGTGCCAGCAGTCCCGCAGCGGGGTACAATCAGCCCCAGCATTTT

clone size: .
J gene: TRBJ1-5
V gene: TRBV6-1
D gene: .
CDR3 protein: CASRGQNSNQPQHF
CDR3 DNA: TGTGCCAGCAGAGGACAGAATAGCAATCAGCCCCAGCATTTT

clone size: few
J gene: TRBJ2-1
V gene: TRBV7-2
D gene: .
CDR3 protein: CASSLSGLNPYNEQFF
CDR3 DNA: TGTGCCAGCAGCTTATCGGGACTCAACCCCTACAATGAGCAGTTCTTC

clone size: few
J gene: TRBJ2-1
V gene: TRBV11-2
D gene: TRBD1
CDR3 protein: CASSLIGTVYNEQFF
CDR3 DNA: TGTGCCAGCAGCTTAATAGGGACAGTCTACAATGAGCAGTTCTTC

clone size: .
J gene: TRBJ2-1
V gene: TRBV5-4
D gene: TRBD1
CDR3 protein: CASSPSRDRVDEQFF
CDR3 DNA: TGTGCCAGCAGCCCGTCCCGGGACAGGGTGGATGAGCAGTTCTTC

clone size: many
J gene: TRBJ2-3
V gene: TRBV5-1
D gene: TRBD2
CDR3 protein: CASSYSSGRTDTQYF
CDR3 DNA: TGCGCCAGCAGCTACTCTAGCGGACGCACAGATACGCAGTATTTT

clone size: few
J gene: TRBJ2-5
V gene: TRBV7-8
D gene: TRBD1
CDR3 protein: CASSLDRGWETQYF
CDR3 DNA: TGTGCCAGCAGCTTAGACAGGGGATGGGAGACCCAGTACTTC

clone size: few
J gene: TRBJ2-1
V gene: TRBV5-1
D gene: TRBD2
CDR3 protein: CASSEDVAGGYEQFF
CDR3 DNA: TGCGCCAGCAGCGAGGATGTGGCGGGAGGCTATGAGCAGTTCTTC

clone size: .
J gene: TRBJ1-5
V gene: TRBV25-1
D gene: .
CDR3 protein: CASSGARDSSNQPQHF
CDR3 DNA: TGTGCCAGCAGTGGGGCTCGAGACAGTTCCAATCAGCCCCAGCATTTT

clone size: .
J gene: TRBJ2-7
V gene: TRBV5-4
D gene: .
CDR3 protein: CASSLSGGHYEQYF
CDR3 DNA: TGTGCCAGCAGCTTGAGTGGGGGCCACTACGAGCAGTACTTC

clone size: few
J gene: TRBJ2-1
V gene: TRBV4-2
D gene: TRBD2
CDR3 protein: CASSQGELAGVAGNEQFF
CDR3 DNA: TGTGCCAGCAGCCAAGGGGAATTGGCGGGAGTGGCGGGCAATGAGCAGTTCTTC

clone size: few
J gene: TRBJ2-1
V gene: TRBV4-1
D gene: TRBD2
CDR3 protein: CASSPLISGSSYNEQFF
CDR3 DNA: TGCGCCAGCAGCCCTCTGATTAGCGGGAGTTCCTACAATGAGCAGTTCTTC

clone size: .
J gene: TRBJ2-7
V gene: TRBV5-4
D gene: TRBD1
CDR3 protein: CASSLGQGRREQYF
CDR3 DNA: TGTGCCAGCAGCTTGGGACAGGGTCGAAGGGAGCAGTACTTC

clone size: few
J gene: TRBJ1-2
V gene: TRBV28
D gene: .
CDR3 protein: CASSFRGRGRNYGYTF
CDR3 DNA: TGTGCCAGCAGTTTCCGTGGTCGGGGAAGGAACTATGGCTACACCTTC

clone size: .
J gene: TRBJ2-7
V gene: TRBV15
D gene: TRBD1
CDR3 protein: CATSRGGRQGSHEQYF
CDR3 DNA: TGTGCCACCAGCAGAGGAGGAAGACAGGGCTCCCACGAGCAGTACTTC

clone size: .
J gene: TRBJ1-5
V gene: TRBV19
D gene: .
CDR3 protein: CASNRQGNQPQHF
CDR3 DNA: TGTGCCAGTAACCGACAGGGCAATCAGCCCCAGCATTTT

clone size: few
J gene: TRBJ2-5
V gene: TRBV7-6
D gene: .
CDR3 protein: CASSGGSGQETQYF
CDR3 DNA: TGTGCCAGCAGCGGGGGAAGCGGGCAAGAGACCCAGTACTTC

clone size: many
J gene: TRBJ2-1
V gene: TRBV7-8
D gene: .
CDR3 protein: CASSYGLQGNEQFF
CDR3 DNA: TGTGCCAGCAGCTATGGACTTCAAGGGAATGAGCAGTTCTTC

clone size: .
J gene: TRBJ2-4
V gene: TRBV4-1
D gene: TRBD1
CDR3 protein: CASSQEGRQGGTKNIQYF
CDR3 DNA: TGCGCCAGCAGCCAAGAGGGTAGACAGGGTGGGACCAAAAACATTCAGTACTTC

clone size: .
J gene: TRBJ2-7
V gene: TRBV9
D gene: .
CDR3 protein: CASSRAGSYEQYF
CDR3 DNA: TGTGCCAGCAGCCGGGCGGGGTCCTACGAGCAGTACTTC

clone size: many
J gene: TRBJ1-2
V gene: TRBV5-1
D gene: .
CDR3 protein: CASSFETAYGYTF
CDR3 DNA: TGCGCCAGCAGCTTCGAGACTGCCTATGGCTACACCTTC

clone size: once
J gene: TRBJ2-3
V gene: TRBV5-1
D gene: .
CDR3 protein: CASSTPGARTDTQYF
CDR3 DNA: TGCGCCAGCAGCACCCCAGGGGCGAGGACAGATACGCAGTATTTT

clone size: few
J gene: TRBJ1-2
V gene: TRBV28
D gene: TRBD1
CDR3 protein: CASSQGTGIQGYGYTF
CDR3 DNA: TGTGCCAGCAGCCAGGGGACAGGGATCCAAGGATATGGCTACACCTTC

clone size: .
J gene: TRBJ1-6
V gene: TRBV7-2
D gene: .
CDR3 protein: CASSMRRVDSPLHF
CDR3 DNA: TGTGCCAGCAGCATGAGGCGGGTGGATTCACCCCTCCACTTT

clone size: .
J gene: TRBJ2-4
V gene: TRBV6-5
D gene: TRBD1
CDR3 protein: CASTDRGAAKNIQYF
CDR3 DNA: TGTGCCAGCACTGACAGGGGCGCAGCCAAAAACATTCAGTACTTC

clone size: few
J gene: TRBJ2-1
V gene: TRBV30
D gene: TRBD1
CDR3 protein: CAWRIRGPYNEQFF
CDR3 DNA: TGTGCCTGGAGGATTAGGGGGCCCTACAATGAGCAGTTCTTC

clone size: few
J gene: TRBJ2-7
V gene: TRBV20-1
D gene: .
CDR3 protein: CSARPDSEQYF
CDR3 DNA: TGCAGTGCACGACCCGACTCCGAGCAGTACTTC

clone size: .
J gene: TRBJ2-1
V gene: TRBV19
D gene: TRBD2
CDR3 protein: CASSIVGGYVSNEQFF
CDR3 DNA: TGTGCCAGTAGTATAGTCGGGGGGTACGTGAGCAATGAGCAGTTCTTC

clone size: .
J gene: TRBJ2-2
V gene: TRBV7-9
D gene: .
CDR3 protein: CASRAGAAGELFF
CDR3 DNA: TGTGCCAGCAGGGCAGGGGCAGCCGGGGAGCTGTTTTTT

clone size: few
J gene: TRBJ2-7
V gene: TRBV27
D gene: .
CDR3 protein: CSSSRVGGTYEQYF
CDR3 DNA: TGTTCCAGCAGTAGGGTTGGGGGCACCTACGAGCAGTACTTC

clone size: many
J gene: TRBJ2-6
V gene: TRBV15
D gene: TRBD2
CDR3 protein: CATSRAWSGTGANVLTF
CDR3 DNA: TGTGCCACCAGCAGAGCGTGGAGCGGGACTGGGGCCAACGTCCTGACTTTC

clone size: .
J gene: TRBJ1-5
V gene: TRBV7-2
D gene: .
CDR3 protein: CASSLRRNQPQHF
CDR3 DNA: TGTGCCAGCAGCTTACGGAGGAATCAGCCCCAGCATTTT

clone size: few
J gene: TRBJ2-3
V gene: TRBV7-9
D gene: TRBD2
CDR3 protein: CASSLQAGAGDTQYF
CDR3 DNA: TGTGCCAGCAGCTTACAAGCGGGAGCGGGAGATACGCAGTATTTT

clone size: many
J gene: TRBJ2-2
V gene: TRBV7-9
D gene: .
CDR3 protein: CATLTGELFF
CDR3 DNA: TGTGCCACCCTAACCGGGGAGCTGTTTTTT

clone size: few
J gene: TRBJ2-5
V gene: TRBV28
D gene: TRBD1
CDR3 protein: CASSSTGGRSGETQYF
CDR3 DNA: TGTGCCAGCAGTTCGACAGGGGGCAGGTCGGGGGAGACCCAGTACTTC

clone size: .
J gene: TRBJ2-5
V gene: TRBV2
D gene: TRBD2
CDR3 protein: CASNGLAGGHEETQYF
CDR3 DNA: TGTGCCAGCAACGGACTAGCGGGGGGGCATGAAGAGACCCAGTACTTC

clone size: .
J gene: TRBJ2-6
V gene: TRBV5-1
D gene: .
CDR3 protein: CASSLTAGSSGANVLTF
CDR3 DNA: TGCGCCAGCAGCTTGACGGCAGGTAGCTCTGGGGCCAACGTCCTGACTTTC

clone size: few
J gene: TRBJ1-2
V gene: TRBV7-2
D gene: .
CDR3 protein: CASSLLPGQSYGYTF
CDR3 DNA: TGTGCCAGCAGCTTGCTCCCGGGACAAAGTTATGGCTACACCTTC

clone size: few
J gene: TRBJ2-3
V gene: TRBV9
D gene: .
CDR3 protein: CASSGGLGADTQYF
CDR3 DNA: TGTGCCAGCAGCGGGGGGCTGGGGGCAGATACGCAGTATTTT

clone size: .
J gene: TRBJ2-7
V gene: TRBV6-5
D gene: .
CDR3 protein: CASSYRIGQQQYF
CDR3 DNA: TGTGCCAGCAGCTACCGAATCGGACAGCAGCAGTACTTC

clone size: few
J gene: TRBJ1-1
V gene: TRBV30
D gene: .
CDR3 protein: CACRSGTLGQGEAFF
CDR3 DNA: TGTGCCTGTCGTTCCGGGACACTTGGTCAGGGTGAAGCTTTCTTT

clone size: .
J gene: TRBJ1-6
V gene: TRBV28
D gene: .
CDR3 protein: CASSLGAQGSPLHF
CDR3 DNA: TGTGCCAGCAGTTTAGGGGCCCAGGGTTCACCCCTCCACTTT

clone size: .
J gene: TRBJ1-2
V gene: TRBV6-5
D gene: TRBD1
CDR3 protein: CASSQDQGAQGYTF
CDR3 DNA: TGTGCCAGCAGTCAGGACCAGGGGGCGCAGGGCTACACCTTC